This T cell receptor beta chain emerged from a study of blood T cell repertoires in COVID-19. Study-wide context: Specimens from acute and convalescent COVID-19 originated in the United States, Italy and Spain. From T cells, B-cell-depleted T cells, or PBMCs came the material, which was cDNA or gDNA.

Per the original methods: Quantification of nucleated cells was approximated via reference gene primer amplification. Data came from immunoSEQ multiplex PCR; TCRdb stores just in-frame clones and leaves some out. V and J calls and clone size are as listed in that table; D and trimming were resolved from the DNA. The repertoire includes about 260,000 clones, approximately 80% of them detected once, and over 8.5% sits in the top ten. CDR3 length equals 15 residues. J lost 6 bases, V lost 5 bases, and 6 bases had no gene match. The germline V gene encodes CDR1 SGHNT and CDR2 YENEEA. The sequenced sample was peripheral blood. The V call is TRBV11-3, the J call TRBJ2-3; 12 nucleotides match TRBD1. This receptor was obtained from a human donor in a cohort sampled during active COVID-19. CDR3 sequence (DNA): TGTGCCAGCAGCACCGGGACAGGGGGCATGGATACGCAGTATTTT. Residues: CASSTGTGGMDTQYF.